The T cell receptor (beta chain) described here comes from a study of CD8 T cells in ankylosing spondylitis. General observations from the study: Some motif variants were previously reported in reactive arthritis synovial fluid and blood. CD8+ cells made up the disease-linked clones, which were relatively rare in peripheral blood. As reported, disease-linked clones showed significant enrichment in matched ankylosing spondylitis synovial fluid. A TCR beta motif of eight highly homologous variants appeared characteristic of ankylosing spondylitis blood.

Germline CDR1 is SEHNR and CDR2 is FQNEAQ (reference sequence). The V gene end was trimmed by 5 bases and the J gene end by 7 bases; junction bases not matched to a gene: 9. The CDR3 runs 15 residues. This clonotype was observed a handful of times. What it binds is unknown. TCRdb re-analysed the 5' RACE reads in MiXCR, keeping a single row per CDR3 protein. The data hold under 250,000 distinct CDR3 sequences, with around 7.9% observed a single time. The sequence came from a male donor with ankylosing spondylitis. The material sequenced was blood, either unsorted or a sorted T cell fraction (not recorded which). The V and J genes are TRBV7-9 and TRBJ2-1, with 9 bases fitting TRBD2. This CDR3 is CASSMTSGPLNEQFF. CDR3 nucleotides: TGTGCCAGCAGCATGACTAGCGGCCCTTTGAATGAGCAGTTCTTC.